This T cell receptor (beta chain) was recorded in a study of tumor-infiltrating lymphocytes in primary liver carcinoma (dated by TCRdb to the late 2010s). For context, the study as a whole: Five patients with histopathologically diagnosed primary liver carcinoma underwent surgical resection in China between 2015 and March 2016. The five patients, three men and two women aged 30 to 69 years, had hepatocellular carcinoma (four) or combined HCC and intrahepatic cholangiocarcinoma (one). The five patients had tumors of stage T1-T3 N0M0, with maximum diameters ranging from roughly 4.2 to 10 cm. Roughly 3.5 to 7.5 million productive TCRbeta reads were obtained per sample, and no significant difference in read depth was found between tissue types. The study combined TCRbeta repertoire sequencing, expression microarrays and whole-exome sequencing across five regions of each liver tumor, with adjacent normal tissue and blood. TCRbeta repertoire sequencing covered about 35 specimens from 5 patients: approximately 25 tumor regions, 5 adjacent noncancerous liver tissues and 5 peripheral blood samples. Technical replicate repertoires showed high reproducibility, with mean shared-clone rates near 0.89 and correlation coefficients above 0.95.

Concerning this clonotype itself: Its target antigen remains unknown. Per-nucleotide qualities are absent, and no much larger clonotype sits a single base away.

The paper as a whole reports these results and caveats: The top 250 clones accounted for a significantly greater share of the repertoire in tumors than in blood (p = 0.039). The study included only five patients, and the authors note findings should be validated in a larger study. Repertoire overlap was higher between tumor regions (mean roughly 35%) than tumor-adjacent (approximately 17%) or tumor-blood (14%) pairs, consistent with antigen-driven expansion. Since the samples were bulk and unsorted, there was no way to compare CD4+ and CD8+ T cell repertoires. Because sequencing covered only the TCR beta chain and unpaired alpha chains were not captured, true repertoire diversity is likely underestimated.

From the cysteine up to the phenylalanine, the CDR3 has a length of 13 residues. Only the CDR3 DNA is retained, 39 bases long and in frame from the first base. Sequences SEHNR (CDR1) and FQNEAQ (CDR2) are obtained from the germline V gene (reference sequence). Relative to germline, V is 2 bases shorter and J is 6 bases shorter, with 10 bases between their ends. TCRbeta-specific cDNA was reverse-transcribed from approximately 500 ng total RNA using a constant-region primer and ProtoScript II reverse transcriptase. The TCRbeta libraries were prepared through three rounds of nested multiplex PCR following a slightly modified ARM-PCR procedure. Each of the first two PCR rounds ran for about 10 cycles and used multiplex TRBV1-TRBV30 forward primers together with a Cbeta reverse primer. Sample barcodes and Illumina adapters were added in a final 25-cycle PCR with Deep VentR polymerase. Before sequencing, amplicons of 200-500 bp were purified from gel using a QIAquick gel extraction kit. An Illumina HiSeq 2500 was used to sequence the TCRbeta amplicons, generating 250-bp paired-end reads. The original methods were these. Quality trimming of reads was performed with Trimmomatic v0.33, and paired reads were merged with FLASH v1.2.11 so that full CDR3 sequences could be recovered. V, D and J germline segments were assigned to the rearranged TCRbeta sequences using MiGEC v1.2.1b. Clonotype statistics and Shannon-Wiener diversity indices were calculated with VDJtools v1.0.0. Except for diversity analysis, only the 250 most abundant clonotypes of each sample were used in subsequent analyses to reduce sampling bias. TCRdb's own reprocessing of the public reads used fastp at Q25 and MiXCR and kept productive beta chains. Every distinct CDR3 protein forms one entry, paired with its most common genes and DNA. The V and J calls reflect TCRdb's pipeline rather than the authors' work. Present in this sample are 150,000 to 200,000 distinct CDR3 sequences, 65% of which were seen just once. The top ten hold 6% to 8.5% of the sample.

Blood RNA was extracted from unsorted whole blood with TRIzol reagent; germline DNA came from the DNeasy Blood & Tissue kit. Patients had chronic HBV infection and were treatment-naive at sampling. About 3.7 milliliters of peripheral blood were collected into K2EDTA tubes before surgery. Sequences were obtained from peripheral blood. The receptor comes from a woman aged 60 to 75 with primary liver carcinoma and hepatitis B virus infection. In this chain, TRBV7-9 is recombined with TRBJ1-1; no D gene can be assigned with confidence. The sequenced DNA is TGTGCCAGCAGCTTAAGGGCGACCGCTGAAGCTTTCTTT. The resulting protein is CASSLRATAEAFF.